What follows describes a single T cell receptor (beta chain). Its recognized antigen is unknown. No base-level quality is on record; no much larger clone is a single base apart. Looking up the germline V gene (reference sequence) yields CDR1 LNHDA and CDR2 SQIVND. The cysteine opens and the phenylalanine closes a CDR3 of 12 amino acids. CDR3 DNA is the only sequence kept; it has 36 bases, read in frame from the first base. V is pared back by 3 bases and J by 9 bases, with 9 bases lying between the germline termini. The receptor library was made with the immunoSEQ multiplex PCR assay. TCRdb provides this immuneACCESS table in a form limited to in-frame rearrangements. Some clones are lacking; in checked studies, under half of them reflect an unresolved V gene, and why the rest are absent is not known. The sample table shows just under 20,000 clones, and roughly nine tenths are seen once. The ten biggest clones cover approximately 8% of the sample.

This specimen belongs to a study of T cell changes during pregnancy in multiple sclerosis (dated by TCRdb to about 2019). In terms of the full investigation: Changes in the T cell repertoire over the course of pregnancy were examined in this study in women with multiple sclerosis.

The source was CD8+ T cells from peripheral blood mononuclear cells, collected in the second trimester of pregnancy. The sequence derives from a female donor in good health, enrolled as a control in a pregnancy study. This receptor chain uses TRBV19 and TRBJ2-1; the D gene is not confidently resolved. The DNA sequence reads TGTGCCAGTAGTATGTCCGACATTGAGCAGTTCTTC. Its product reads: CASSMSDIEQFF.